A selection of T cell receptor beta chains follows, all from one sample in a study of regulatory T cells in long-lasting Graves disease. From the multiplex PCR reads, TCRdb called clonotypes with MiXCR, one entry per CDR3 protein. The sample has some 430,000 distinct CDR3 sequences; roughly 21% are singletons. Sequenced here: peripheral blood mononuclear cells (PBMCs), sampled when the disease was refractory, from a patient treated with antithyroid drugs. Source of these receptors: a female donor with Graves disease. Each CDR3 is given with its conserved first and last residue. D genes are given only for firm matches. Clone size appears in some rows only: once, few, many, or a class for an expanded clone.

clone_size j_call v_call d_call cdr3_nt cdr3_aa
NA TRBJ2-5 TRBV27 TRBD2 TGTGCCAGCTGTTCTAGCGGGGGGGTCGGAGAGACCCAGTACTTC CASCSSGGVGETQYF
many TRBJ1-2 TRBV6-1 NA TGTGCCAGTCGGACGGCTAACTATGGCTACACCTTC CASRTANYGYTF
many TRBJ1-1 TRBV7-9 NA TGTGCCAGCAGCTTAGCGACAGCTTTTGAAGCTTTCTTT CASSLATAFEAFF
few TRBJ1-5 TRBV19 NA TGTGCCAGTAGTGGGACAAGTTATAGCAATCAGCCCCAGCATTTT CASSGTSYSNQPQHF
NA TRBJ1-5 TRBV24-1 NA TGTGCCACCAGTGATTTGTCCACAGAGGAGGTTTGGGGTCAGCCCCAGCATTTT CATSDLSTEEVWGQPQHF
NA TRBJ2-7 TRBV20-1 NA TGCAGTGCCAGTACGTTCTACCGGGACAAGCCCTCCTACGAGCAGTACTTC CSASTFYRDKPSYEQYF
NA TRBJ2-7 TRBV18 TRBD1 TGTGCCAGCTCCGCAGGGGGTCACGAGCAGTACTTC CASSAGGHEQYF
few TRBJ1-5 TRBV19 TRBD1 TGTGCCAGTAGTTGGTCAGGGGGCGGGCAGCCCCAGCATTTT CASSWSGGGQPQHF
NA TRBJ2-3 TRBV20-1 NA TGCAGTGCTAGATTCTACACAGATACGCAGTATTTT CSARFYTDTQYF
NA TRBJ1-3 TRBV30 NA TGTGCCTGGAGTGCCGGGTCCCCGGGGAACACCATATATTTT CAWSAGSPGNTIYF
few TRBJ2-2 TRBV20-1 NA TGCAGTGCCAGCTGGGGGAACACCGGGGAGCTGTTTTTT CSASWGNTGELFF
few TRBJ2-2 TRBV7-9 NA TGTGCCAGCAGCTTAGACAGGTTTTCGAACACCGGGGAGCTGTTTTTT CASSLDRFSNTGELFF
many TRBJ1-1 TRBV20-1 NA TGCAGTGCCAGACAAGCTCGAGGTGTGTTGGGAGGTGAAGCTTTCTTT CSARQARGVLGGEAFF
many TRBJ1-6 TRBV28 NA TGTGCCAGCAGTCCCTGGACGGTAGACAATTCACCCCTCCACTTT CASSPWTVDNSPLHF
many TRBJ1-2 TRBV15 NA TGTGCCACCAGCAGAGATGGAGACAGCGGTGGCTACACCTTC CATSRDGDSGGYTF
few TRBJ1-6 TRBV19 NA TGTGCCAGTAGTATAGGGGCGACACCGTATAATTCACCCCTCCACTTT CASSIGATPYNSPLHF
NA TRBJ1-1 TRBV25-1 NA TGTGCCAGCAGTCGAATCGGCGGGACCGAAGAAGCTTTCTTT CASSRIGGTEEAFF
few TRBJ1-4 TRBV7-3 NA TGTGCCAGCAGCTTATTGCAGGGTGAAAAACTGTTTTTT CASSLLQGEKLFF
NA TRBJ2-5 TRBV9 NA TGTGCCAGCAGCGTAGCCCCAGGGGGGAGGGAGACCCAGTACTTC CASSVAPGGRETQYF
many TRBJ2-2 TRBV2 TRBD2 TGTGCCAGCTCGCTAGCGGGAGATAACACCGGGGAGCTGTTTTTT CASSLAGDNTGELFF
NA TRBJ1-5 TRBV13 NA TGTGCCAGCAGCGGCGGGGGGAGCAATCAGCCCCAGCATTTT CASSGGGSNQPQHF
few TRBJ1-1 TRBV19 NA TGTGCCAGTAGTATCGGGGGGGGTCTTGTGATGAACACTGAAGCTTTCTTT CASSIGGGLVMNTEAFF
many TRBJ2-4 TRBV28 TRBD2 TGTGCCAGCACCCCCTCGGGGGGGTTGCAACCTAAAAACATTCAGTACTTC CASTPSGGLQPKNIQYF
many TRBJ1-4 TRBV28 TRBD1 TGTGCCAGCAGTCCTCTCACTACGGCCTGGGACAGGGGGGATGAAAAACTGTTTTTT CASSPLTTAWDRGDEKLFF
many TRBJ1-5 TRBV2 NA TGTGCCAGCAGTGGGACAGTAGGGAGTCAGCCCCAGCATTTT CASSGTVGSQPQHF
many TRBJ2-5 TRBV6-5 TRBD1 TGTGCCAGCAGTTATTACAGGGGGTGGGAGACCCAGTACTTC CASSYYRGWETQYF
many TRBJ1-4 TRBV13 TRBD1 TGTGCCAGCAGCACAGACAGGGGGCGAGCTAATGAAAAACTGTTTTTT CASSTDRGRANEKLFF
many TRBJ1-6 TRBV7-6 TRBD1 TGTGCCAGCAGGCCCTCCGGGACAGGGGGCTCACCCCTCCACTTT CASRPSGTGGSPLHF
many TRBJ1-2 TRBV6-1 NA TGTGCCAGCGGGTACGCAGGGGCAACAAACTATGGCTACACCTTC CASGYAGATNYGYTF
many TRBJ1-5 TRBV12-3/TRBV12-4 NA TGTGCCAGCAGCCAAAGCTGGGACCGGGATCAGCCCCAGCATTTT CASSQSWDRDQPQHF
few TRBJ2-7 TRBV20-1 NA TGCAGTGCTAGAGAAGTACGAGGCCCTGCGGGGGAGCAGTACTTC CSAREVRGPAGEQYF
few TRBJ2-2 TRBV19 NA TGTGCCAGTAGTAACATCGGACAGGGAGGGACCGGGGAGCTGTTTTTT CASSNIGQGGTGELFF
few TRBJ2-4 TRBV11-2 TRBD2 TGTGCCAGCAGGACATACGGGGGGGCCAAGGAAAACATTCAGTACTTC CASRTYGGAKENIQYF
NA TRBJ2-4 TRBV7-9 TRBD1 TGTGCCAGCAGCTTAGGAGGACAGGGGGTCCTAGCCAAAAACATTCAGTACTTC CASSLGGQGVLAKNIQYF
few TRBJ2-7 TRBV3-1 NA TGTGCCAGCAGCCAAGTACTTTACGAGCAGTACTTC CASSQVLYEQYF
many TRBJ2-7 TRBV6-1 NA TGTGCCAGTCGCCAGTCGGGCAGCGGAGGCGAGCAGTACTTC CASRQSGSGGEQYF
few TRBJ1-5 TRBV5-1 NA TGCGCCAGCAGCTTGGAAGGGGATCGACAGCCCCAGCATTTT CASSLEGDRQPQHF
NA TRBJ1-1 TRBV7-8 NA TGTGCCAGCAGCCTCCAGTTTCGGGGGACGATGAACACTGGAGCTTTCTTT CASSLQFRGTMNTGAFF
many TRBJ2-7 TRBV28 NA TGTGCCAGCAGTTCGCCGGTCGAGCAGTACTTC CASSSPVEQYF
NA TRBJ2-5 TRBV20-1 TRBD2 TGCAGTGCTAGATCGGGACTAGCGGCCCAAGAGACCCAGTACTTC CSARSGLAAQETQYF
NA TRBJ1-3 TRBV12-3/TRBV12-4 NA TGTGCCAGCAGTTTGAATTCCGGCTTCTCTGGAAACACCATATATTTT CASSLNSGFSGNTIYF
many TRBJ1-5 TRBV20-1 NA TGCAGTGCTAGAGATCGGCGGGCCCAGCATTTT CSARDRRAQHF
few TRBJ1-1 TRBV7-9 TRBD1 TGTGCCAGCAGCCGGACAGGGGGAGGGGACACTGAAGCTTTCTTT CASSRTGGGDTEAFF
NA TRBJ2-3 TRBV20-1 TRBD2 TGCAGTGCTAGCGCGACTAGGGGAGGGACCTTTACGCAGTATTTT CSASATRGGTFTQYF
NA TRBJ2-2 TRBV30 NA TGTGCCTGGAGTGTCAGGGCCGGGGAGCTGTTTTTT CAWSVRAGELFF
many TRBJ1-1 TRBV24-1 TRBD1 TGTGCCACCAGTGACCAGGACAGGGCTGAAGCTTTCTTT CATSDQDRAEAFF
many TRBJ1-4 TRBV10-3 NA TGTGCCATCAGTGAGTCGTCAGGTCCGTCAACTAATGAAAAACTGTTTTTT CAISESSGPSTNEKLFF
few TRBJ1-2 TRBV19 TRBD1 TGTGCCAGTAGTATGTCGGGACAGATGAACTATGGCTACACCTTC CASSMSGQMNYGYTF
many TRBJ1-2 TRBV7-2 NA TGTGCCAGCAGCTTAGCCGGTGGGGGTTTGGACTATGGCTACACCTTC CASSLAGGGLDYGYTF
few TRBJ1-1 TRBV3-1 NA TGTGCCAGCCTCTCCCAGGGTTTGGGCACTGAAGCTTTCTTT CASLSQGLGTEAFF
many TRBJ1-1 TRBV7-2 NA TGTGCCAGCAGCTTCCAGGGGTTGGGGACCACTGAAGCTTTCTTT CASSFQGLGTTEAFF
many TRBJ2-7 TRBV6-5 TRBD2 TGTGCCAGCAGTTACGGAGCGGGAGCCTCGTCCTACGAGCAGTACTTC CASSYGAGASSYEQYF
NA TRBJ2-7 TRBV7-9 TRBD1 TGTGCCAGCAGCTCCCGAGGACAGGGAACGATCGAGCAGTACTTC CASSSRGQGTIEQYF
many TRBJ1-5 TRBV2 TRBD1 TGTGCCACCAGACAGGGGACGAGCAATCAGCCCCAGCATTTT CATRQGTSNQPQHF
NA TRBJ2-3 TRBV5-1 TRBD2 TGCGCCAGCAGTAATAGCGGGCCTAGCACAGATACGCAGTATTTT CASSNSGPSTDTQYF
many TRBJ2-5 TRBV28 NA TGTGCCAGCAGTTTAGGGGGGAATAACCACCAAGAGACCCAGTACTTC CASSLGGNNHQETQYF
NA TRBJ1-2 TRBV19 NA TGTGCCAGTAGTTGGGGCAGGGGCAACTATGGCTACACCTTC CASSWGRGNYGYTF